This passage covers 11 T cell receptor beta chains from one sample sequenced in a study of T-cell reconstitution after alpha-beta-depleted transplantation in children. The library targeted TCRbeta and was prepared with unique molecular identifiers. TCRdb re-analysed the PCR reads in MiXCR, keeping a single row per CDR3 protein. There are about 310,000 distinct CDR3 sequences in the sample; around 25% occur only once, and approximately 9.9% lies in the top ten. The sample consisted of PBMCs, mostly from graft donor cells, taken 180 days after TCRalphabeta/CD19-depleted stem cell transplant. Receptors originate from a male patient younger than 18 who had a stem cell transplant for acute lymphoblastic leukemia, so the T cells may come from the graft donor.

The chain joins TRBV7-9 to TRBJ2-2; a weak D match, TRBD2 (5 bases). This CDR3 has 14 residues. Trimming removed 3 bases from V and 3 bases from J, with 8 bases in between. CDR1 SEHNR and CDR2 FQNEAQ come from the germline V gene (reference sequence). The CDR3 is CASSFEGYTGELFF. The DNA for the CDR3 is TGTGCCAGCAGCTTCGAGGGTTACACCGGGGAGCTGTTTTTT.

This rearrangement joins TRBV20-1 to TRBJ2-3, with TRBD1 matching over 8 bases. Germline CDR1 DFQATT, CDR2 SNEGSKA (reference sequence). The CDR3 sequence is 12 residues long. V lost 3 bases to trimming and J lost 11 bases; unmatched junction nucleotides: 7. The CDR3 spells CSARETGDVQYF. The DNA for the CDR3 is TGCAGTGCTAGGGAGACAGGGGATGTGCAGTATTTT.

In this sample, this clonotype turned up a few times. The rearrangement links TRBV4-1 to TRBJ2-7; TRBD2 agrees at 9 bases. Germline V gene lookup returns CDR1 MGHRA and CDR2 YSYEKL. This CDR3 spans 16 amino acids. J was trimmed by 6 bases and V by 0 bases; bases with no gene match: 9. CDR3 sequence reads: CASSQDPGLAKGEQYF. The DNA for the CDR3 is TGCGCCAGCAGCCAAGATCCTGGACTAGCGAAGGGCGAGCAGTACTTC.

The rearrangement links TRBV20-1 to TRBJ2-3; possible D gene TRBD2, 5 bases. The V gene's germline CDR1 is DFQATT and CDR2 SNEGSKA (reference sequence). V was pared by 6 bases and J by 2 bases, with 21 bases between. The CDR3 totals 16 residues. The CDR3 DNA sequence: TGCAGTGCCTCGTCGGGGTGGGGATACTTCACAGATACGCAGTATTTT. As protein: CSASSGWGYFTDTQYF.

This clonotype was counted between two and nine times. This chain connects TRBV7-2 to TRBJ2-1; no definite D call. CDR1 and CDR2 from the germline V gene are SGHTA and FQGNSA. The CDR3 sequence is 15 residues long. V lost 0 bases to trimming and J lost 4 bases, with 10 bases between them. CDR3 nucleotides: TGTGCCAGCAGCTTAGCACGGGTGGCTTACAATGAGCAGTTCTTC. It specifies CASSLARVAYNEQFF.

The chain joins TRBV7-9 to TRBJ2-1; perhaps TRBD2 as D (7 bases). Germline-derived CDR1 and CDR2 are SEHNR and FQNEAQ (reference sequence). This CDR3 spans 16 amino acids. Deletions cut 4 bases from V and 0 bases from J, with 13 bases between. CDR3 nucleotide sequence: TGTGCCAGCAGCTGGGGGGGGCTGAGCTCCTACAATGAGCAGTTCTTC. This encodes CASSWGGLSSYNEQFF.

There are a few counts of this clonotype. This sequence joins TRBV20-1 and TRBJ1-5; D call uncertain. The CDR3 totals 12 residues. The germline V and J ends were trimmed by 4 bases and 4 bases, with 8 bases remaining between them. Germline V gives CDR1 DFQATT, CDR2 SNEGSKA (reference sequence). The CDR3 DNA reads as TGCAGTGCTATAAGGGAGAATCAGCCCCAGCATTTT. Protein: CSAIRENQPQHF.

The chain combines TRBV4-1 with TRBJ1-2; TRBD1 aligns across 8 bases. The V and J ends lost 3 bases and 5 bases, in that order; junction bases with no gene match: 8. This CDR3 is 15 amino acids long. Germline V gene lookup returns CDR1 MGHRA and CDR2 YSYEKL. In DNA, the CDR3 is TGCGCCAGCAGCCATAAGACAGGGGCCGGGTATGGCTACACCTTC. It yields the protein CASSHKTGAGYGYTF.

V usage is TRBV27 and J usage is TRBJ1-2, with TRBD1 as a possible D gene (5 bases). The V end lost 5 bases, the J end lost 5 bases, and 12 bases lay between the germline ends. This CDR3 is 13 amino acids long. CDR1 is MNHEY, CDR2 SMNVEV, per germline (reference sequence). The DNA for the CDR3 is TGTGCCAGCAGTACTCACGGACAATATGGCTACACCTTC. It translates to CASSTHGQYGYTF.

J is TRBJ2-5 and V is TRBV14; D is tentatively TRBD1 or TRBD2 (5 bases each). The CDR3 has 15 residues. Germline-derived CDR1 and CDR2 are SGHDN and FVKESK. V lost 4 bases and J lost 2, with 14 bases in between. The CDR3, as DNA: TGTGCCAGCAGCCGAGGGGCCATATTACAAGAGACCCAGTACTTC. It codes for CASSRGAILQETQYF.

This chain uses TRBV7-3 with TRBJ2-1, with 8 bases lining up with TRBD1. The CDR3 is made up of 15 amino acids. Germline V gives CDR1 SGHTA, CDR2 FQGTGA. Trimming took 5 bases from V and 4 from J; bases not matched to a gene: 7. The CDR3 DNA reads TGTGCCAGCAGCCCTCGACAGGGGATATACAATGAGCAGTTCTTC. Protein: CASSPRQGIYNEQFF.